These T cell receptor beta chains were read from a single sample in a study of T cells in Graves' hyperthyroidism and ophthalmopathy. TCRdb re-called the multiplex PCR reads through MiXCR, storing one row per CDR3 protein. The sample has fewer than 500,000 distinct CDR3 sequences; under 15% are singletons. The sample taken for sequencing was blood. The receptor source for this set is a man aged 18 to 29 with Graves' ophthalmopathy. The CDR3 runs from the conserved cysteine through the conserved F or W. A D gene is named only where the DNA matches it firmly. Rows give clone size only sometimes, using once, few, many, or a class for an expanded clone.

d_gene: NA; abundance: few; v_gene: TRBV29-1; j_gene: TRBJ2-6; CDR3nt: TGCAGCGTTGGGGGGACGCCGAGCTCTGGGGCCAACGTCCTGACTTTC; CDR3aa: CSVGGTPSSGANVLTF
d_gene: NA; abundance: few; v_gene: TRBV29-1; j_gene: TRBJ2-1; CDR3nt: TGCAGCGTTGATAGCGGGACAGTAGACAATGAGCAGTTCTTC; CDR3aa: CSVDSGTVDNEQFF
d_gene: NA; abundance: few; v_gene: TRBV7-6; j_gene: TRBJ2-1; CDR3nt: TGTGCCAGCAGCTTAAGTTATAAGGGGAGCTCCTACAATGAGCAGTTCTTC; CDR3aa: CASSLSYKGSSYNEQFF
d_gene: TRBD1; abundance: few; v_gene: TRBV30; j_gene: TRBJ2-4; CDR3nt: TGTGCCTCGGGGACAGGGATAAACATTCAGTACTTC; CDR3aa: CASGTGINIQYF
d_gene: NA; abundance: few; v_gene: TRBV6-2/TRBV6-3; j_gene: TRBJ2-7; CDR3nt: TGTGCCAGCAGTGGTTTTGGAGACGAGCAGTACTTC; CDR3aa: CASSGFGDEQYF
d_gene: TRBD1; abundance: few; v_gene: TRBV11-2; j_gene: TRBJ2-2; CDR3nt: TGTGCCAGCAGCCGGGACAGGGGGGGATCCGGGGAGCTGTTTTTT; CDR3aa: CASSRDRGGSGELFF
d_gene: NA; abundance: few; v_gene: TRBV4-1; j_gene: TRBJ2-1; CDR3nt: TGCGCCAGCAGCCAAGATTTCGGGGGCAATGAGCAGTTCTTC; CDR3aa: CASSQDFGGNEQFF
d_gene: NA; abundance: NA; v_gene: TRBV28; j_gene: TRBJ2-5; CDR3nt: TGTGCCAGCGAAGCCTCCCCTCAGGGAAGAGAGACCCAGTACTTC; CDR3aa: CASEASPQGRETQYF
d_gene: NA; abundance: many; v_gene: TRBV6-1; j_gene: TRBJ1-1; CDR3nt: TGTGCCAGCAGTAAGTGGGCAGGGTGGAACACTGAAGCTTTCTTT; CDR3aa: CASSKWAGWNTEAFF
d_gene: NA; abundance: NA; v_gene: TRBV4-1; j_gene: TRBJ2-5; CDR3nt: TGTGCCAGCAGCCCGCCGGGGCTAGAGGGCGGGACCCAGTACTTC; CDR3aa: CASSPPGLEGGTQYF
d_gene: TRBD2; abundance: NA; v_gene: TRBV13; j_gene: TRBJ2-7; CDR3nt: TGTGCCAGCAGCGTAGAACTAGCGGGTGAGCAGTACTTC; CDR3aa: CASSVELAGEQYF
d_gene: NA; abundance: many; v_gene: TRBV20-1; j_gene: TRBJ2-1; CDR3nt: TGCAGTGCTAGAGGACTCCTAACCTACAATGAGCAGTTCTTC; CDR3aa: CSARGLLTYNEQFF
d_gene: TRBD1; abundance: NA; v_gene: TRBV20-1; j_gene: TRBJ1-5; CDR3nt: TGCAGTGCTGGGACAGGGGGCAATCAGCCCCAGCATTTT; CDR3aa: CSAGTGGNQPQHF
d_gene: NA; abundance: many; v_gene: TRBV6-1; j_gene: TRBJ2-1; CDR3nt: TGTGCCAGCAGTTCCCGGGACACCCCCTACAATGAGCAGTTCTTC; CDR3aa: CASSSRDTPYNEQFF
d_gene: NA; abundance: many; v_gene: TRBV12-3/TRBV12-4; j_gene: TRBJ1-1; CDR3nt: TGTGCCACCCAGGAGGGGTGGTCGGGAGGCACTGAAGCTTTCTTT; CDR3aa: CATQEGWSGGTEAFF
d_gene: TRBD1; abundance: NA; v_gene: TRBV18; j_gene: TRBJ1-1; CDR3nt: TGTGCCAGCTCACCCGAAAACCAACAGGGGTACACTGAAGCTTTCTTT; CDR3aa: CASSPENQQGYTEAFF
d_gene: NA; abundance: few; v_gene: TRBV18; j_gene: TRBJ2-3; CDR3nt: TGTGCCAGCTCACCACAGGGGTTTGGAGATACGCAGTATTTT; CDR3aa: CASSPQGFGDTQYF
d_gene: NA; abundance: NA; v_gene: TRBV30; j_gene: TRBJ2-5; CDR3nt: TGTGCCTGGAGTGTCCCCCGGGGTGTCCAAGAGACCCAGTACTTC; CDR3aa: CAWSVPRGVQETQYF
d_gene: NA; abundance: few; v_gene: TRBV18; j_gene: TRBJ2-6; CDR3nt: TGTGCCAGCTCAGGGTTGGGGGCCAACGTCCTGACTTTC; CDR3aa: CASSGLGANVLTF
d_gene: NA; abundance: many; v_gene: TRBV7-2; j_gene: TRBJ1-2; CDR3nt: TGTGCCAGCAGCCCTTACGACGGGACTAACTATGGCTACACCTTC; CDR3aa: CASSPYDGTNYGYTF
d_gene: NA; abundance: few; v_gene: TRBV19; j_gene: TRBJ1-5; CDR3nt: TGTGCCAGTAGACTGCGGCTCATGGGGCCCCAGCATTTT; CDR3aa: CASRLRLMGPQHF
d_gene: NA; abundance: NA; v_gene: TRBV4-1; j_gene: TRBJ2-4; CDR3nt: TGCGCCAGCAGCCATGGGAGTTTTGCCAAAAACATTCAGTACTTC; CDR3aa: CASSHGSFAKNIQYF
d_gene: NA; abundance: NA; v_gene: TRBV5-1; j_gene: TRBJ2-5; CDR3nt: TGCGCCGGCAGCTTAACTTTCCAAGAGACCCAGTACTTC; CDR3aa: CAGSLTFQETQYF
d_gene: NA; abundance: many; v_gene: TRBV15; j_gene: TRBJ2-5; CDR3nt: TGTGCCACCAGCAGAGATGGGTCGCTGGGGGAGACCCAGTACTTC; CDR3aa: CATSRDGSLGETQYF
d_gene: NA; abundance: NA; v_gene: TRBV5-1; j_gene: TRBJ1-4; CDR3nt: TGCGCCAGCACGAACCCGGGTGGCAGGCCCGATGAAAAACTGTTTTTT; CDR3aa: CASTNPGGRPDEKLFF
d_gene: NA; abundance: few; v_gene: TRBV7-9; j_gene: TRBJ2-6; CDR3nt: TGTGCCAGCACAGCTTCTGGGGCCAACGTCCTGACTTTC; CDR3aa: CASTASGANVLTF
d_gene: NA; abundance: many; v_gene: TRBV5-1; j_gene: TRBJ2-7; CDR3nt: TGCGCCAGCAGCTTGGCCGGGTCCCTAGACTACGAGCAGTACTTC; CDR3aa: CASSLAGSLDYEQYF